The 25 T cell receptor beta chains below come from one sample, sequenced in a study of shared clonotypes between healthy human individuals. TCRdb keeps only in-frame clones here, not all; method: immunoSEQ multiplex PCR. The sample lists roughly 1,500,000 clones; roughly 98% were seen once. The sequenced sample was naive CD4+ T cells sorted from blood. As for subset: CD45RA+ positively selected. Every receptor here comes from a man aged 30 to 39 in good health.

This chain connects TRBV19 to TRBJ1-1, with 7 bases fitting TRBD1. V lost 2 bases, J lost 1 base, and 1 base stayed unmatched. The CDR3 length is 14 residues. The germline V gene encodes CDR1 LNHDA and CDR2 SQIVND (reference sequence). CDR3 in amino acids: CASSIQGGNTEAFF. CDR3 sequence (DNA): TGTGCCAGTAGTATACAGGGGGGGAACACTGAAGCTTTCTTT.

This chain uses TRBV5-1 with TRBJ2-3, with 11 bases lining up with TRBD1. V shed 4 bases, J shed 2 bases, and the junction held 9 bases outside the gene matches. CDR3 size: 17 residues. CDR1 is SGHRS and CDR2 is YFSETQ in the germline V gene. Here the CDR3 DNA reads TGCGCCAGCAGCAGCGTCGGACAGGGGGCGAACACAGATACGCAGTATTTT. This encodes CASSSVGQGANTDTQYF.

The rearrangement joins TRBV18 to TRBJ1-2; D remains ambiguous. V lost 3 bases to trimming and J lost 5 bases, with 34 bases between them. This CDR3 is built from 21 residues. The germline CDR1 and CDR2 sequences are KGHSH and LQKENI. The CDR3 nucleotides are TGTGCCAGCTCACCCACGAGTTATCCGGCGGAAGCCTCCAGTCGCTCGTATGGCTACACCTTC. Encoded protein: CASSPTSYPAEASSRSYGYTF.

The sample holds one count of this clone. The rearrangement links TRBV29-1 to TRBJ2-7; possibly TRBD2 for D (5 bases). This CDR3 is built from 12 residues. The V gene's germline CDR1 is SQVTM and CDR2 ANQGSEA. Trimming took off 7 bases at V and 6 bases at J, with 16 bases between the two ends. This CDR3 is CSARADFGEQYF. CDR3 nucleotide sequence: TGCAGCGCTAGAGCGGACTTCGGCGAGCAGTACTTC.

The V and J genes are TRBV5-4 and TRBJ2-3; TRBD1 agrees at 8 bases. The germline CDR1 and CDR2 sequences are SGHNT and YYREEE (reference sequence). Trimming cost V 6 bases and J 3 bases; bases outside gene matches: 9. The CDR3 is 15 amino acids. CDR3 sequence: CASTFGQGNTDTQYF. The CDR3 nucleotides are TGTGCCAGCACTTTCGGACAGGGCAATACAGATACGCAGTATTTT.

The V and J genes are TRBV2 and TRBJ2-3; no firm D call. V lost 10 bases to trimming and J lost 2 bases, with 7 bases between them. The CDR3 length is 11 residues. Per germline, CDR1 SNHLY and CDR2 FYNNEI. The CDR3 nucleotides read TGTGCCACACTACTCACAGATACGCAGTATTTT. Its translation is CATLLTDTQYF.

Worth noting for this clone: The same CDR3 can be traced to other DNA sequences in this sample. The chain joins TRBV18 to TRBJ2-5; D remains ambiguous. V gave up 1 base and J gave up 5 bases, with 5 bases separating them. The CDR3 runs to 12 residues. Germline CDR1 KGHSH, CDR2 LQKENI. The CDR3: CASSPRSETQYF. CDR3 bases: TGTGCCAGCTCACCACGATCGGAGACCCAGTACTTC.

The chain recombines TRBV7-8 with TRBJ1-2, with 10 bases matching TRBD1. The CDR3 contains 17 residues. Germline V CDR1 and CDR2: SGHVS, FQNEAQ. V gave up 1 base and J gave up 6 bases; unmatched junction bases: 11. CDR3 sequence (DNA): TGTGCCAGCAGCTTAGGTTCCCCGGGACAGGGGAAGGATGGCTACACCTTC. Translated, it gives CASSLGSPGQGKDGYTF.

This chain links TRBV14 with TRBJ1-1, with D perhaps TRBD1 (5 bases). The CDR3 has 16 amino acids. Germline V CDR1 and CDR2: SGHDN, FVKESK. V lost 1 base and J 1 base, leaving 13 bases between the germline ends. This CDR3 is CASSQVLGLPNTEAFF. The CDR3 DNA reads TGTGCCAGCAGCCAAGTCTTGGGACTCCCGAACACTGAAGCTTTCTTT.

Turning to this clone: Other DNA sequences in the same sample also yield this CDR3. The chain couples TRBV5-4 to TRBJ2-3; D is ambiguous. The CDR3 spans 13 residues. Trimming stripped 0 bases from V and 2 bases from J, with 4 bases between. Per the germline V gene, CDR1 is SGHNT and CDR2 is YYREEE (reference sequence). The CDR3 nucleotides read TGTGCCAGCAGCTTGGACTACACAGATACGCAGTATTTT. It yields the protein CASSLDYTDTQYF.

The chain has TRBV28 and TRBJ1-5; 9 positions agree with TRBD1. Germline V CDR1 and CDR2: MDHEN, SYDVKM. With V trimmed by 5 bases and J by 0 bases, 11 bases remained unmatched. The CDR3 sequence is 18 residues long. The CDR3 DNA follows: TGTGCCAGCAGTCCGAGTCCGGGACAGGGCAATAGCAATCAGCCCCAGCATTTT. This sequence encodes CASSPSPGQGNSNQPQHF.

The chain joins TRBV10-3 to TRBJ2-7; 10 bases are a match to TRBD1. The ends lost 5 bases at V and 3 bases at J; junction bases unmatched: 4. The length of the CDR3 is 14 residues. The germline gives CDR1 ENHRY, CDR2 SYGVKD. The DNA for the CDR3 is TGTGCCATCAGTCCCCGGGACAGGGGCTACGAGCAGTACTTC. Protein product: CAISPRDRGYEQYF.

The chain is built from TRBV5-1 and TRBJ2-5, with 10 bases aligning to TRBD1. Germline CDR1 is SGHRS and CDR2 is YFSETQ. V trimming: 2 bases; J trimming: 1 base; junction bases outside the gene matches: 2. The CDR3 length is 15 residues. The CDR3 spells CASSFGQGGQETQYF. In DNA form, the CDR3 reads TGCGCCAGCAGCTTCGGACAGGGGGGCCAAGAGACCCAGTACTTC. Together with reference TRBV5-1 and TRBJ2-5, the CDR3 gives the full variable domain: KAGVTQTPRYLIKTRGQQVTLSCSPISGHRSVSWYQQTPGQGLQFLFEYFSETQRNKGNFPGRFSGRQFSNSRSEMNVSTLELGDSALYLCASSFGQGGQETQYFGPGTRLLVL.

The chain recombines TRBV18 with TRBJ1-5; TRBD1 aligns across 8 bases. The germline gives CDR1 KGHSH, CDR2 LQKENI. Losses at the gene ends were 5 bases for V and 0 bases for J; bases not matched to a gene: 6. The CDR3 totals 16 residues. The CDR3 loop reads CASSSQGAGSNQPQHF. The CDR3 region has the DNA TGTGCCAGCTCATCTCAGGGGGCGGGTAGCAATCAGCCCCAGCATTTT.

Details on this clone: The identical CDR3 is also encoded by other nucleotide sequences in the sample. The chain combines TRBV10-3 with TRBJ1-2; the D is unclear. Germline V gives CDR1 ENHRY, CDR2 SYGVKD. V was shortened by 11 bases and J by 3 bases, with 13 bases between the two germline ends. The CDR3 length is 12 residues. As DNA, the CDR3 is TGTGCCTACAGTGGAGGAGACTATGGCTACACCTTC. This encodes CAYSGGDYGYTF.

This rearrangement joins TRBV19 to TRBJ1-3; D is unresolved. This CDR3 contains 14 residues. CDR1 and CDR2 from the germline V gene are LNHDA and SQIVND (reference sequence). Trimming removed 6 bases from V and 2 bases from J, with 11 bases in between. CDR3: CASSLLDTGNTIYF. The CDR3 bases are TGTGCCAGTAGCCTCCTCGATACTGGAAACACCATATATTTT. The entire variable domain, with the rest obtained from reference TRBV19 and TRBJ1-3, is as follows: DGGITQSPKYLFRKEGQNVTLSCEQNLNHDAMYWYRQDPGQGLRLIYYSQIVNDFQKGDIAEGYSVSREKKESFPLTVTSAQKNPTAFYLCASSLLDTGNTIYFGEGSWLTVV.

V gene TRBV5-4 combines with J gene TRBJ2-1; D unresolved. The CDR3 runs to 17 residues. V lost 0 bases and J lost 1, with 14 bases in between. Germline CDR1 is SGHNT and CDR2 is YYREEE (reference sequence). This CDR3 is CASSLVGNGRSYNEQFF. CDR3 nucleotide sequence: TGTGCCAGCAGCTTGGTAGGGAACGGTAGATCCTACAATGAGCAGTTCTTC.

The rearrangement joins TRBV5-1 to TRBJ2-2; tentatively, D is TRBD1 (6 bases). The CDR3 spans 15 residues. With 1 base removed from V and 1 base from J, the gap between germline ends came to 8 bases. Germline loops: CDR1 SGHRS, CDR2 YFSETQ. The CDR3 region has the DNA TGCGCCAGCAGCTTGACAGGGTTGAACACCGGGGAGCTGTTTTTT. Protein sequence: CASSLTGLNTGELFF.

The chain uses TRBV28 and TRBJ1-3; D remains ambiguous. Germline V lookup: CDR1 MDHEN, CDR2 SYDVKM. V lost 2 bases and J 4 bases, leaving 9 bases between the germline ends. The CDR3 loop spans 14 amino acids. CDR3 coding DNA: TGTGCCAGCAGTTTAGTGAACTCAGGAAACACCATATATTTT. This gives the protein CASSLVNSGNTIYF.

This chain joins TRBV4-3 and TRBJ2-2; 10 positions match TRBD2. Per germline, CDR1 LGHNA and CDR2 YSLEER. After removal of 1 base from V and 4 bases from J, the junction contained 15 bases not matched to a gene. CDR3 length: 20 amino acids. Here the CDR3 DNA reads TGCGCCAGCAGCCAAGTTTTTGGGGAACTAGCGGGATTTTTCACCGGGGAGCTGTTTTTT. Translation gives CASSQVFGELAGFFTGELFF.

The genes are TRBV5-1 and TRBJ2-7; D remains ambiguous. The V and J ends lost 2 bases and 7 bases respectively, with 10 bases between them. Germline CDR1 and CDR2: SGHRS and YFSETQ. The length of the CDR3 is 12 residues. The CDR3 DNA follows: TGCGCCAGCAGCTTCAGTCCCGGGGAGCAGTACTTC. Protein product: CASSFSPGEQYF.

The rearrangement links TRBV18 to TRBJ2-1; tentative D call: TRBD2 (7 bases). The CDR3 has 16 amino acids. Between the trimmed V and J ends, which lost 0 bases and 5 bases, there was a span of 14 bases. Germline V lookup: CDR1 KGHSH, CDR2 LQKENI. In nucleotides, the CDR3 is TGTGCCAGCTCACCACCGGGGGCGGGAGCTGACAATGAGCAGTTCTTC. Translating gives CASSPPGAGADNEQFF.

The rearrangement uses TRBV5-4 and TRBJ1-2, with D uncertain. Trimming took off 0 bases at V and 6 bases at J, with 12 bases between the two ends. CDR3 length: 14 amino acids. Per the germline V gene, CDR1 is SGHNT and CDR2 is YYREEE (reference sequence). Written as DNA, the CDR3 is TGTGCCAGCAGCTTGGATCGTTGGTCGGATGGCTACACCTTC. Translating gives CASSLDRWSDGYTF. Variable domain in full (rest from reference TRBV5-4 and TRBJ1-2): ETGVTQSPTHLIKTRGQQVTLRCSSQSGHNTVSWYQQALGQGPQFIFQYYREEENGRGNFPPRFSGLQFPNYSSELNVNALELDDSALYLCASSLDRWSDGYTFGSGTRLTVV.

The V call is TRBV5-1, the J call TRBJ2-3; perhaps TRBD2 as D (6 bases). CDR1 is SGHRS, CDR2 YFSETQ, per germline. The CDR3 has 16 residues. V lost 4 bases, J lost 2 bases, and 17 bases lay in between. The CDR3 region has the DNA TGCGCCAGCAGCGTAGGGACTTTTGGGCCCACAGATACGCAGTATTTT. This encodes CASSVGTFGPTDTQYF.

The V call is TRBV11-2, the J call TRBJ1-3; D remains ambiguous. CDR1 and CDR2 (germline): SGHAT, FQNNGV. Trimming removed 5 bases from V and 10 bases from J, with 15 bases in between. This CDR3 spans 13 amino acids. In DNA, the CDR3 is TGTGCCAGCAGCCCACTCGCCATCGGGACCATATATTTT. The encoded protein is CASSPLAIGTIYF.